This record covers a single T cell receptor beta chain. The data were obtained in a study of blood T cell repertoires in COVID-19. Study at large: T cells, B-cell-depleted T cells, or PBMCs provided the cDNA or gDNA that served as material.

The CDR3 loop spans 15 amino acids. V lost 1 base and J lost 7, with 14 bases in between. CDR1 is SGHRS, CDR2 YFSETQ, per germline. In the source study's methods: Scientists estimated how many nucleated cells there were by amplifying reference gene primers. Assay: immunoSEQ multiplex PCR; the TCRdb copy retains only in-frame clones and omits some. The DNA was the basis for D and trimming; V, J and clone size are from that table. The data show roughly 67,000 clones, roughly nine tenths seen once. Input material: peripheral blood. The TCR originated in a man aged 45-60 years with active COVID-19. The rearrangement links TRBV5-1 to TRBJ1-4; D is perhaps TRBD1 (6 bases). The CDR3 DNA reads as TGCGCCAGCAGCTTGTTTGGGGGCTTAGGTGAAAAACTGTTTTTT. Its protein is CASSLFGGLGEKLFF.